A single sample is the source of the 10 T cell receptor beta chains below, sequenced in a study of cytomegalovirus exposure and HLA in healthy donors (dated by TCRdb to about 2017). Receptor amplification or capture employed the immunoSEQ multiplex PCR assay. TCRdb carries this immuneACCESS record with in-frame sequences only. Its versions omit some clonotypes, under half of them owing to an unresolved V gene in the studies checked, with the rest unexplained. The sample records 150,000 to 200,000 clones, about 80% of which are singletons. Roughly 7% of the sample belongs to the ten largest clones. Sequencing was performed on PBMCs. The receptors here all came from a man between 18 and 29 years old in good health and CMV-seropositive.

The rearrangement joins TRBV5-1 to TRBJ1-1, with 8 positions matching TRBD1. This CDR3 comprises 14 residues. V was pared by 2 bases and J by 5 bases, with 5 bases of the junction left unmatched. In germline, CDR1 is SGHRS, CDR2 YFSETQ. CDR3 region: CASSFQGAQTEAFF. The DNA for the CDR3 is TGCGCCAGCAGCTTTCAGGGGGCGCAGACTGAAGCTTTCTTT.

V gene TRBV5-1 combines with J gene TRBJ2-7, with D perhaps TRBD1 (6 bases). V was clipped by 0 bases and J by 3 bases, with 19 bases between them. Germline V lookup: CDR1 SGHRS, CDR2 YFSETQ. The CDR3 length is 17 residues. The DNA of the CDR3 is TGCGCCAGCAGCTTGGCTACCGCGGACAGCAGGTACTACGAGCAGTACTTC. Amino acids: CASSLATADSRYYEQYF.

V gene TRBV7-2 combines with J gene TRBJ2-7, with 7 nucleotides matching TRBD1. J was trimmed by 4 bases and V by 5 bases; bases with no gene match: 5. The CDR3 is 13 amino acids. CDR1 and CDR2 (germline): SGHTA, FQGNSA. DNA for the CDR3: TGTGCCAGCAGCGGAAACAGGGGTTACGAGCAGTACTTC. It specifies CASSGNRGYEQYF.

The rearrangement links TRBV7-8 to TRBJ2-7; possibly TRBD1 for D (5 bases). Germline values: CDR1 SGHVS, CDR2 FQNEAQ. This CDR3 region has 13 residues. V dropped 5 bases and J dropped 3 bases, with 11 bases sitting between them. Here the CDR3 DNA reads TGTGCCAGCAGCCATCGACAGCACTACGAGCAGTACTTC. It is translated as CASSHRQHYEQYF.

The chain joins TRBV6-1 to TRBJ1-5, with D possibly matching TRBD1 (5 bases). Per germline, CDR1 MNHNS and CDR2 SASEGT. Trimming removed 1 base from V and 3 bases from J, with 10 bases in between. The CDR3 length is 15 residues. DNA for the CDR3: TGTGCCAGCAGTGAAGGGTCAGGGCTCAATCAGCCCCAGCATTTT. Its protein is CASSEGSGLNQPQHF.

The chain combines TRBV7-3 with TRBJ2-1; 13 bases map to TRBD2. This CDR3 has 13 amino acids. Trimming took 4 bases from V and 10 from J; bases not matched to a gene: 1. Germline V gene data show CDR1 as SGHTA and CDR2 as FQGTGA. The DNA for the CDR3 is TGTGCCAGCAGCTCGGGACTAGCGGGGGAGCAGTTCTTC. It yields the protein CASSSGLAGEQFF. Using reference TRBV7-3 and TRBJ2-1 for the parts outside the CDR3, the full variable domain is GAGVSQTPSNKVTEKGKYVELRCDPISGHTALYWYRQSLGQGPEFLIYFQGTGAADDSGLPNDRFFAVRPEGSVSTLKIQRTERGDSAVYLCASSSGLAGEQFFGPGTRLTVL.

DNA for the CDR3: TGCGCCAGCAGTCAACTAGCGGGAGGGGATACGCAGTATTTT. This sequence encodes CASSQLAGGDTQYF. The rearrangement uses TRBV10-2 and TRBJ2-3, with 13 nucleotides matching TRBD2. This CDR3 contains 14 residues. The V segment lost 5 bases and the J segment 6 bases; nucleotides outside the gene matches: 2. Germline values: CDR1 WSHSY, CDR2 SAAADI.

This rearrangement joins TRBV5-1 to TRBJ2-7; D unclear. Trimming took 0 bases from V and 0 from J, leaving 7 bases between them. The CDR3 covers 14 residues. Germline-derived CDR1 and CDR2 are SGHRS and YFSETQ. CDR3 nucleotides: TGCGCCAGCAGCTTGGTTCTCAGCTCCTACGAGCAGTACTTC. This gives the protein CASSLVLSSYEQYF.

The rearrangement joins TRBV30 to TRBJ2-7; D is perhaps TRBD1 or TRBD2 (5 bases each). The germline V and J ends were trimmed by 8 bases and 11 bases, with 13 bases remaining between them. Germline V lookup: CDR1 GTSNPN, CDR2 SVGIG (reference sequence). CDR3 length: 9 residues. CDR3 sequence: CAGTAAEYF. CDR3 coding DNA: TGTGCCGGGACGGCTGCGGAGTACTTC.

V is TRBV7-9 and J is TRBJ1-1; 9 positions match TRBD1. Germline V gene sequence: CDR1 SEHNR, CDR2 FQNEAQ (reference sequence). V lost 5 bases to trimming and J lost 3 bases; unmatched junction nucleotides: 4. CDR3 length: 14 residues. As DNA, the CDR3 is TGTGCCAGCAGCCGGGACAGGGTTGACACTGAAGCTTTCTTT. This translates into CASSRDRVDTEAFF.